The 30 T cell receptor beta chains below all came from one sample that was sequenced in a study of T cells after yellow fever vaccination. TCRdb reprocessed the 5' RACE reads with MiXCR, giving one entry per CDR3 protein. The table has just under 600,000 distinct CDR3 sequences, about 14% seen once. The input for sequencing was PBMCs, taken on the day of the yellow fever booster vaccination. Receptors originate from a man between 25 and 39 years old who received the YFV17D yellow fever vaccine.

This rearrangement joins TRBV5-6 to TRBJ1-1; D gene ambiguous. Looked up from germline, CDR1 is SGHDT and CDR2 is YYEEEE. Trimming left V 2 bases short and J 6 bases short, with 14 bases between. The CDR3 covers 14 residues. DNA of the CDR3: TGTGCCAGCAGCTTCGGTCTACCTAGGGCTGAAGCTTTCTTT. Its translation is CASSFGLPRAEAFF.

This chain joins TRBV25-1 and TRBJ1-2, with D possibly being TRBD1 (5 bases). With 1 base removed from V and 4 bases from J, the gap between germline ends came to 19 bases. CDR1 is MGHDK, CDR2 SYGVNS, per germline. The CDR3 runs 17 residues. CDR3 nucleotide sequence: TGTGCCAGCAGTGAATTCAGTATTCTGGCCGGGGGCTATGGCTACACCTTC. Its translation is CASSEFSILAGGYGYTF.

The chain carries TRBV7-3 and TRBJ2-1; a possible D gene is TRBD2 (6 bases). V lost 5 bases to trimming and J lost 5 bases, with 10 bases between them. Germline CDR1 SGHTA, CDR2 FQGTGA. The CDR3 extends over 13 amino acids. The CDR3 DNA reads TGTGCCAGCAGCCGGGAGTGGGACAATGAGCAGTTCTTC. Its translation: CASSREWDNEQFF.

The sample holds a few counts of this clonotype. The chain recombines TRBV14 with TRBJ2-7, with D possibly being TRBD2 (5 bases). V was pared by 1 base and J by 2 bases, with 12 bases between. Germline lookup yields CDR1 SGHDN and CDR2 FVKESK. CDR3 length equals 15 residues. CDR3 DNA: TGTGCCAGCAGCCAAGTCGGAGGCAGGACCTACGAGCAGTACTTC. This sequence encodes CASSQVGGRTYEQYF.

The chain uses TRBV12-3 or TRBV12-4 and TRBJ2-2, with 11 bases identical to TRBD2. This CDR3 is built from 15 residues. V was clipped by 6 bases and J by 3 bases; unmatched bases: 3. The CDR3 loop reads CASRTSGSYTGELFF. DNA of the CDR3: TGTGCCAGCAGAACTAGCGGGAGTTACACCGGGGAGCTGTTTTTT.

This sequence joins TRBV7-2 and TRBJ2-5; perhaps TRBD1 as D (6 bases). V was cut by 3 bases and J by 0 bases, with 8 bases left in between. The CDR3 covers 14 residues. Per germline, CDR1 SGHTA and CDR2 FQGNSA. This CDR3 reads CASSFDRYQETQYF. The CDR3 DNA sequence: TGTGCCAGCAGCTTCGACAGGTACCAAGAGACCCAGTACTTC.

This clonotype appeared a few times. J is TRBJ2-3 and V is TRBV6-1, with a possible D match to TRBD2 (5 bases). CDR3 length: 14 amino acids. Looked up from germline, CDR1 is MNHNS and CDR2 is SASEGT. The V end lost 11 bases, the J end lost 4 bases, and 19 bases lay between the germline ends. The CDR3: CALSSRGLADTQYF. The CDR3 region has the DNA TGTGCCCTCAGCTCCCGCGGGTTGGCAGATACGCAGTATTTT.

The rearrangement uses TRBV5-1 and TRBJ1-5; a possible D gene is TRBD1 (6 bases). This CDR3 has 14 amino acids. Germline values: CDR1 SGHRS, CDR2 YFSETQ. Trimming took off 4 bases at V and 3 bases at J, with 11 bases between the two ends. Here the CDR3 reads CASSPGTNNQPQHF. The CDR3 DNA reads TGCGCCAGCAGCCCCGGGACAAACAATCAGCCCCAGCATTTT.

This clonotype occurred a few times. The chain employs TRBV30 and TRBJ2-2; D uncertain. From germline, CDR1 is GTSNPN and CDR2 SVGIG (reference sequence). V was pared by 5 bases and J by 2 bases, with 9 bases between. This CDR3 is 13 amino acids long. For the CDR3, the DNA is TGTGCCTGGGAGACTCGTAACACCGGGGAGCTGTTTTTT. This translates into CAWETRNTGELFF. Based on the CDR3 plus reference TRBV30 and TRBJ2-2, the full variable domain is SQTIHQWPATLVQPVGSPLSLECTVEGTSNPNLYWYRQAAGRGLQLLFYSVGIGQISSEVPQNLSASRPQDRQFILSSKKLLLSDSGFYLCAWETRNTGELFFGEGSRLTVL.

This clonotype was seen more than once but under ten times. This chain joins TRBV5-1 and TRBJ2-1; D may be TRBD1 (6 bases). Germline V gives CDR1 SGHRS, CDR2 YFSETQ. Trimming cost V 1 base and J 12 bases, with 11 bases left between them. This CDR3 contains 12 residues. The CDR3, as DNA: TGCGCCAGCAGCTTGAACGACAGGTCGCAGTTCTTC. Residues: CASSLNDRSQFF.

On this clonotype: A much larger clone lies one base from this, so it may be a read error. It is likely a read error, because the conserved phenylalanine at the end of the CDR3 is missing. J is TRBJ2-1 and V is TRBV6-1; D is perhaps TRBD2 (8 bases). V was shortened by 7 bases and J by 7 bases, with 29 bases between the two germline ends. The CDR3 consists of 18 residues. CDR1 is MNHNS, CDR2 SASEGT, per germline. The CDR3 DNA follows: TGTGCCAGCAAAGGGGGCGGAGCGGGAGTCGGGAGGTTGAATGAGCAGTTCTCC. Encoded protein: CASKGGGAGVGRLNEQFS.

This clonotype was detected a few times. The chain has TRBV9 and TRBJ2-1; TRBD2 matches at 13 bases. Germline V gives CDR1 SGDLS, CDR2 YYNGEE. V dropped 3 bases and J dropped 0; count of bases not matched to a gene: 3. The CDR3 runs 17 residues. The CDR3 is CASSAGLAGSSYNEQFF. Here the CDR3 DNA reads TGTGCCAGCAGCGCGGGACTAGCGGGAAGCTCCTACAATGAGCAGTTCTTC. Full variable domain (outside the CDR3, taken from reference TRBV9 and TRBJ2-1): DSGVTQTPKHLITATGQRVTLRCSPRSGDLSVYWYQQSLDQGLQFLIQYYNGEERAKGNILERFSAQQFPDLHSELNLSSLELGDSALYFCASSAGLAGSSYNEQFFGPGTRLTVL.

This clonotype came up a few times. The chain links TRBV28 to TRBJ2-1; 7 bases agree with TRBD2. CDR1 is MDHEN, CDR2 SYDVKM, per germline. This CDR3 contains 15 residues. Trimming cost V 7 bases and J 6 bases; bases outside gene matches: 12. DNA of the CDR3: TGTGCCAGCACCCCAGCGGGGCTAGACCGCAATGAGCAGTTCTTC. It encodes CASTPAGLDRNEQFF.

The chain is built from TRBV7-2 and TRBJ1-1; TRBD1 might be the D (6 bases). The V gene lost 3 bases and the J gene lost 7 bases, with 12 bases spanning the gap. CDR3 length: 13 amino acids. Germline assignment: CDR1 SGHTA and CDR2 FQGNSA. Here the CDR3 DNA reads TGTGCCAGCAGCTTCGGGACACATGGTGAAGCTTTCTTT. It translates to CASSFGTHGEAFF.

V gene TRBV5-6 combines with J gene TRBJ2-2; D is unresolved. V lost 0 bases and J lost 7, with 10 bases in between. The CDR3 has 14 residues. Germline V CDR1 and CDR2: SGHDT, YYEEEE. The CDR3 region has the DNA TGTGCCAGCAGCTTGGCGTTTCAAGGCGGGGAGCTGTTTTTT. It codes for CASSLAFQGGELFF.

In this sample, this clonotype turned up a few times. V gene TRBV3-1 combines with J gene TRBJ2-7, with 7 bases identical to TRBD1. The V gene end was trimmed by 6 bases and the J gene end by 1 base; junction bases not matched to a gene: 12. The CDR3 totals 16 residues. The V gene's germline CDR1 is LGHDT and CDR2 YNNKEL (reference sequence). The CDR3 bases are TGTGCCAGCAGGGCCGGATCGACAGGGTCATCCTACGAGCAGTACTTC. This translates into CASRAGSTGSSYEQYF.

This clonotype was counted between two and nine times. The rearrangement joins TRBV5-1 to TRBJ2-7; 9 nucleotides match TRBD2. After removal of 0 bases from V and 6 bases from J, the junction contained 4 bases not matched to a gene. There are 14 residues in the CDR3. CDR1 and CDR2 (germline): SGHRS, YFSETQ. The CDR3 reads CASSLGSGRSEQYF. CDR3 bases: TGCGCCAGCAGCTTGGGTAGCGGGAGAAGCGAGCAGTACTTC.

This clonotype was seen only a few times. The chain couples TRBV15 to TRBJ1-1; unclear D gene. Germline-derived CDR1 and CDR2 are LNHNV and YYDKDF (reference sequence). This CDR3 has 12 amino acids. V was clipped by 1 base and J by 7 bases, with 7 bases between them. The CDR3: CATSRVDGEAFF. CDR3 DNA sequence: TGTGCCACCAGCAGAGTCGACGGTGAAGCTTTCTTT. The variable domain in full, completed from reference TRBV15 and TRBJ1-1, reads DAMVIQNPRYQVTQFGKPVTLSCSQTLNHNVMYWYQQKSSQAPKLLFHYYDKDFNNEADTPDNFQSRRPNTSFCFLDIRSPGLGDTAMYLCATSRVDGEAFFGQGTRLTVV.

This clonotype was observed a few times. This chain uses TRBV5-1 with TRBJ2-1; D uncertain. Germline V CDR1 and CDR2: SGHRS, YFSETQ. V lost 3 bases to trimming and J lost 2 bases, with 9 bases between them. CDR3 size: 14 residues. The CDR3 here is CASSSDTAYNEQFF. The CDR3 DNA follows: TGCGCCAGCAGCTCCGACACCGCCTACAATGAGCAGTTCTTC.

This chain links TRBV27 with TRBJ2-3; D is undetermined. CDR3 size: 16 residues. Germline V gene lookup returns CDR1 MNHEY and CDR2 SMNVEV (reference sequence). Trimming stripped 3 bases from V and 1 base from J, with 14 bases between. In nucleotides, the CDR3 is TGTGCCAGCAGTTTGAGAGTAATTACTGGCACAGATACGCAGTATTTT. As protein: CASSLRVITGTDTQYF.

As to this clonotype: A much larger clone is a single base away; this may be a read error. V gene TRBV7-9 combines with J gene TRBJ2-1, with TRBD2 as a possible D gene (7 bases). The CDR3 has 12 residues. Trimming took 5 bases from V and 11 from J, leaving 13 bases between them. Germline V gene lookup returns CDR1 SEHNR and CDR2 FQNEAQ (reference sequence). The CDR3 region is CASSATGTKQFF. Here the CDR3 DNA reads TGTGCCAGCAGCGCCACAGGGACTAAGCAGTTCTTC.

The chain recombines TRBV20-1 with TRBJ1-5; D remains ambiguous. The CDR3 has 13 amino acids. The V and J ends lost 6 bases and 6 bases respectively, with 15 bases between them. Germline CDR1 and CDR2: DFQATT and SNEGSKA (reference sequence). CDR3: CSASYGESQPQHF. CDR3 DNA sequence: TGCAGTGCCTCCTACGGCGAAAGTCAGCCCCAGCATTTT.

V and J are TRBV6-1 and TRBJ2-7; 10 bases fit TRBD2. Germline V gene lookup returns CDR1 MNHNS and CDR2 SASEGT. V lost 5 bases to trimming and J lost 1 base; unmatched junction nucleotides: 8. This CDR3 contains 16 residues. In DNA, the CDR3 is TGTGCCAGCAGTCCCCGCCCGGGACTAGCGTCCTACGAGCAGTACTTC. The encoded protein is CASSPRPGLASYEQYF.

CDR3 bases: TGCAGTGCTAGAGGCCAGCGGGAGGGCCTCAATGAGCAGTTCTTC. Amino acid sequence: CSARGQREGLNEQFF. This sequence joins TRBV20-1 and TRBJ2-1; 10 positions match TRBD2. Per the germline V gene, CDR1 is DFQATT and CDR2 is SNEGSKA (reference sequence). This CDR3 has 15 amino acids. V dropped 1 base and J dropped 6; count of bases not matched to a gene: 6.

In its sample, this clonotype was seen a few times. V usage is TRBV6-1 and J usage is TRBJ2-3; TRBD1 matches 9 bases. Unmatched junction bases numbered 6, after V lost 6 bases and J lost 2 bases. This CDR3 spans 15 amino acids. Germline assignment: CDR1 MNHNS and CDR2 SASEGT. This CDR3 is CASSMDRGSTDTQYF. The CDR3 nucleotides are TGTGCCAGCAGCATGGACAGGGGCTCCACAGATACGCAGTATTTT.

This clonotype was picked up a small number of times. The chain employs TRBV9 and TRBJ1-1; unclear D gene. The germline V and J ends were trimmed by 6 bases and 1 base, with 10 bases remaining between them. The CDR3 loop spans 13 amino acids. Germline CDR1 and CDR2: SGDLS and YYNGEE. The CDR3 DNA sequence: TGTGCCAGCACCCCTAGGGAGAACACTGAAGCTTTCTTT. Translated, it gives CASTPRENTEAFF.

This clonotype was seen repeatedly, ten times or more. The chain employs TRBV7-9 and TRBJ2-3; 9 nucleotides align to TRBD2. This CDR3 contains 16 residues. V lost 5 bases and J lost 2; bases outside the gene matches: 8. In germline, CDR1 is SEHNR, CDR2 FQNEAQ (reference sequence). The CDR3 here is CASSPTAGGTTDTQYF. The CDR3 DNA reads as TGTGCCAGCAGCCCTACCGCGGGAGGGACCACAGATACGCAGTATTTT.

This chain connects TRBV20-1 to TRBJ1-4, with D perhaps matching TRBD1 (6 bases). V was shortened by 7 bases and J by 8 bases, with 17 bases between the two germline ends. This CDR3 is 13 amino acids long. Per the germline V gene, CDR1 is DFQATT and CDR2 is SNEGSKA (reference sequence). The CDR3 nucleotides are TGCAGTGTCGCGAATACAGGGAGGGAAAAACTGTTTTTT. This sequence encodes CSVANTGREKLFF.

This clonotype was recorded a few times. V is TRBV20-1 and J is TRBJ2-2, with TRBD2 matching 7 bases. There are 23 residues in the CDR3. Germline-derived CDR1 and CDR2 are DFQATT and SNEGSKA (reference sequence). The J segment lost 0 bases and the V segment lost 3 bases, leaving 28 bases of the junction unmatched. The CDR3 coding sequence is TGCAGTGCTAGTGTGTTTTTAAAGCGGGGTCGGGGTAAAAAGGACCCGAACACCGGGGAGCTGTTTTTT. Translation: CSASVFLKRGRGKKDPNTGELFF.

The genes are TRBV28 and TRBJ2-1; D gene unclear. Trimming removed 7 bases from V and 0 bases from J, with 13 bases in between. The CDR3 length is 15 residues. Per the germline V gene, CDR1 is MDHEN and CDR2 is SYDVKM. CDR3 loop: CASKAPTFSYNEQFF. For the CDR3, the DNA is TGTGCCAGCAAGGCCCCCACCTTCTCCTACAATGAGCAGTTCTTC.